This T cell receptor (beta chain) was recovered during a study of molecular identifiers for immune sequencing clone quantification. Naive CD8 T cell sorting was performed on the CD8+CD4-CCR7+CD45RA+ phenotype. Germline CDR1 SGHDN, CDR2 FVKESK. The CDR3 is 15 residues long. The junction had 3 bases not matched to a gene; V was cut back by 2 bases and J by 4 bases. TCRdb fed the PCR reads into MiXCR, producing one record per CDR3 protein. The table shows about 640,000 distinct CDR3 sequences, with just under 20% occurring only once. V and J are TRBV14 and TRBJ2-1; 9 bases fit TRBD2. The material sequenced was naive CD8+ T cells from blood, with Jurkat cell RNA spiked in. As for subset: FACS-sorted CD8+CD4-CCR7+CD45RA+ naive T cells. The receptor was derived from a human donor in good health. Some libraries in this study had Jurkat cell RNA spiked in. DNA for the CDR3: TGTGCCAGCAGCCAAACAGCGGGGGGTTACAATGAGCAGTTCTTC. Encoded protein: CASSQTAGGYNEQFF.